A selection of T cell receptor beta chains follows, all from one sample in a study of Graves' ophthalmopathy and Graves' hyperthyroidism. Each CDR3 protein gets one entry after TCRdb re-called the multiplex PCR reads with MiXCR. The sample lists about 210,000 distinct CDR3 sequences, just under 30% occurring once. What was sequenced was peripheral blood. The receptors here all came from a man in his fifties or sixties with Graves' ophthalmopathy. The CDR3 runs from the conserved cysteine through the conserved F or W. D genes are given only for firm matches. Clone size appears in some rows only: once, few, many, or a class for an expanded clone.

J: TRBJ1-1; size: many; V: TRBV20-1; D: .; DNA: TGCAGTGCTAGCCCCACGCGAGACAGGATGAACACTGAAGCTTTCTTT; CDR3: CSASPTRDRMNTEAFF
J: TRBJ2-2; size: .; V: TRBV6-2/TRBV6-3; D: TRBD1; DNA: TGTGCCAGCAGTAAGCATCAGGGGGCCTGGACCGGGGAGCTGTTTTTT; CDR3: CASSKHQGAWTGELFF
J: TRBJ2-2; size: many; V: TRBV30; D: .; DNA: TGTGCCTGGACCGAAGGCGGGGAGCTGTTTTTT; CDR3: CAWTEGGELFF
J: TRBJ1-2; size: many; V: TRBV6-5; D: .; DNA: TGTGCCAGCACAGGCCGGGACTATGGCTACACCTTC; CDR3: CASTGRDYGYTF
J: TRBJ1-1; size: many; V: TRBV20-1; D: TRBD1; DNA: TGCAGTGCTAGAGGGTCCCCTAAAGGCGGGGACAGAAAGCGATACACTGAAGCTTTCTTT; CDR3: CSARGSPKGGDRKRYTEAFF
J: TRBJ2-7; size: once; V: TRBV6-2/TRBV6-3; D: .; DNA: TGTGCCACCGACGCCCGGCAGGGGACCTTTGAGCAGTACTTC; CDR3: CATDARQGTFEQYF
J: TRBJ1-1; size: many; V: TRBV12-3/TRBV12-4; D: .; DNA: TGTGCCAGCAGTCCTGGGCGGGGGACCAACACTGAAGCTTTCTTT; CDR3: CASSPGRGTNTEAFF
J: TRBJ2-5; size: many; V: TRBV7-9; D: .; DNA: TGTGCCAGCATCCAGCGGGCTGGTGAGACCCAGTACTTC; CDR3: CASIQRAGETQYF
J: TRBJ2-2; size: .; V: TRBV6-2/TRBV6-3; D: TRBD2; DNA: TGTGCCAGCAGCCCCGCCCGTAGCGGGATCACCGGGGAGCTGTTTTTT; CDR3: CASSPARSGITGELFF
J: TRBJ2-5; size: many; V: TRBV19; D: TRBD2; DNA: TGTGCCAGTAGTATACGGCGGGAGGGCCGCGAGACCCAGTACTTC; CDR3: CASSIRREGRETQYF